Below, one T cell receptor (beta chain) is given with its context. No cognate antigen has been identified for it. Per-nucleotide qualities are absent, and no much larger clonotype sits a single base away. The record originates from a study of blood T cell repertoires in COVID-19 (dated by TCRdb to the early 2020s). Regarding the study in general: Collaborator samples came from the United States, Italy and Spain and covered acute and convalescent phases of COVID-19. The dataset comprised deeply sampled blood TCRbeta repertoires from subjects exposed to, actively infected with, or recovered from COVID-19. The samples were drawn from two sources: the first 160 participants of the ongoing ImmuneRACE study, and 1,000 to 1,500 subjects contributed by 6 global collaborators. Where available, HLA class I and class II types were taken from metadata supplied by the sample provider and were not determined by assay-based typing. A freely available public database, intended as a resource for researchers studying the immune response to SARS-CoV-2, is where the repertoires were released. The material from the prospective study consisted of cDNA or gDNA derived from T cells, B-cell-depleted T cells, or PBMCs. Sample metadata almost always included a de-identified subject ID, COVID-19 status, age in years and sex.

The collaborating institutions used their own protocols to collect whole blood in K2EDTA tubes. For TCRbeta analysis, collaborators shipped samples in one of three forms: frozen whole blood, isolated PBMCs, or DNA extracted from either of those sample types. Via the germline V gene, CDR1 is MGHDK and CDR2 SYGVNS. V gives up 4 bases and J gives up 1 base, and the segment between their germline ends measures 11 bases. From the cysteine up to the phenylalanine, the CDR3 has a length of 15 residues. Here the CDR3 DNA is all that survives: 45 bases in frame from base 1. The research as a whole found: The amount of clinical and demographic metadata varied by source and participant and was provided uncurated.

The immunoSEQ Assay, a bias-controlled multiplex PCR, was used to amplify TCRbeta CDR3 regions from genomic DNA. The study's processing was this. Within the assay, amplification of reference gene primers was used to estimate how many nucleated cells each sample contained. To quantify the absolute abundance of each unique TCRbeta CDR3 rearrangement, sequence reads were collapsed and filtered. For each sample, productive Simpson clonality was calculated as the square root of Simpson's diversity index over productive rearrangements. In its TCRdb copy, this immuneACCESS table keeps in-frame sequences only and misses some clones. Where compared with another copy, unresolved V genes explain less than half of these, and the others have no known cause. V and J calls and clone size are copied from that table; D and trimming were computed from the DNA. This sample comprises some 76,000 clones, about 82% of them detected only once. The top ten hold more than 15% of the sample.

The sample comprised peripheral blood. The TCR comes from a woman in her sixties or seventies with acute or convalescent COVID-19. The rearrangement combines TRBV25-1 with TRBJ2-1; 6 matching bases give a weak D call of TRBD1. The CDR3 reads as follows: CASSADRRSYNEQFF. The nucleotide sequence reads TGTGCCAGCAGTGCAGACAGGCGATCCTACAATGAGCAGTTCTTC.